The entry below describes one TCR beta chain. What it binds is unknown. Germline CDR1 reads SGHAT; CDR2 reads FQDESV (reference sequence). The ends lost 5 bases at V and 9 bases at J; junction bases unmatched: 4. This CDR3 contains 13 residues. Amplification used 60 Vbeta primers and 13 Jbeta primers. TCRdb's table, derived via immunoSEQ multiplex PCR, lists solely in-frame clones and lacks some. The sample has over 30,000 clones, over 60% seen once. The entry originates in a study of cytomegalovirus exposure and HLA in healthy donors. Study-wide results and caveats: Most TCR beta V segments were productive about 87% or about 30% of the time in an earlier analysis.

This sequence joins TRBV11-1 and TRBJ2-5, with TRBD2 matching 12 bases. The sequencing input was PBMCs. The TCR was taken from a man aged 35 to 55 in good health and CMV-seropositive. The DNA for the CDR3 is TGTGCCAGCAGCCTACTAGCGGGGGGTCCCCAGTACTTC. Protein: CASSLLAGGPQYF.